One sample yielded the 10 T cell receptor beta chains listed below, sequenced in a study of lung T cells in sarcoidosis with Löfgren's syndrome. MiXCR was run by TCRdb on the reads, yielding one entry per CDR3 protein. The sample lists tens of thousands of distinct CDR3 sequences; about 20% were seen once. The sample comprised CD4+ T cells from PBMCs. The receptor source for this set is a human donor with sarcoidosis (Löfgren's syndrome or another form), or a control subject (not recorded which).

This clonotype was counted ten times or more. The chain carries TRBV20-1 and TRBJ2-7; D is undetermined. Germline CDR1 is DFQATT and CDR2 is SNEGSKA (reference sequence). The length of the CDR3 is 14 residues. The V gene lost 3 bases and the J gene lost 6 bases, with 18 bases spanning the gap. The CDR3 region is CSASILLDLGEQYF. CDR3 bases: TGCAGTGCTAGTATCCTGCTAGATTTAGGCGAGCAGTACTTC.

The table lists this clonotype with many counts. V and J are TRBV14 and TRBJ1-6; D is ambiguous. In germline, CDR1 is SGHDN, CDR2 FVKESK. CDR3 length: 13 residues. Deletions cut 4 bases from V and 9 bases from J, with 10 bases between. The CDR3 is CASSRHDSSPLHF. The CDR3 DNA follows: TGTGCCAGCAGCCGGCACGATAGTTCACCCCTCCACTTT. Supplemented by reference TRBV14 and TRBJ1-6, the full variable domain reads EAGVTQFPSHSVIEKGQTVTLRCDPISGHDNLYWYRRVMGKEIKFLLHFVKESKQDESGMPNNRFLAERTGGTYSTLKVQPAELEDSGVYFCASSRHDSSPLHFGNGTRLTVT.

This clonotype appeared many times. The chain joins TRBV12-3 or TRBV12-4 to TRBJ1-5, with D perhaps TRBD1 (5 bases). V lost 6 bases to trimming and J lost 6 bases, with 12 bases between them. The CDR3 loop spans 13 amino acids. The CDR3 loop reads CASRSGNGQPQHF. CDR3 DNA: TGTGCCAGCAGATCAGGGAACGGTCAGCCCCAGCATTTT.

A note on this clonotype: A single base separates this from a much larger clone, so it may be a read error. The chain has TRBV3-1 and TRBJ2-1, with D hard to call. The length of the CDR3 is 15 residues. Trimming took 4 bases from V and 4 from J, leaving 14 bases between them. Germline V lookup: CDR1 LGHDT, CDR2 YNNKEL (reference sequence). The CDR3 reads CASSLSGEFYNEQFF. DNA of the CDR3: TGTGCCAGCAGCCTTTCAGGAGAATTTTACAATGAGCAGTTCTTC.

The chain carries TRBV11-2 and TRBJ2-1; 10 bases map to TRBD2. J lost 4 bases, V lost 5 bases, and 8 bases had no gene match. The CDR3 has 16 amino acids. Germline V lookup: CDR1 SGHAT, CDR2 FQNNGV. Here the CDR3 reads CASSPLAGALYNEQFF. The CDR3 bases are TGTGCCAGCAGCCCCCTAGCGGGAGCGCTTTACAATGAGCAGTTCTTC.

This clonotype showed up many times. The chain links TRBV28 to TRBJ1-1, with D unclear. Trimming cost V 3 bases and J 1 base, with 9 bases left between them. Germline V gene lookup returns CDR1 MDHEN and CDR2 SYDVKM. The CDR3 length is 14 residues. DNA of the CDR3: TGTGCCAGCAGTTTGGTAGGGAAGAACACTGAAGCTTTCTTT. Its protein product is CASSLVGKNTEAFF.

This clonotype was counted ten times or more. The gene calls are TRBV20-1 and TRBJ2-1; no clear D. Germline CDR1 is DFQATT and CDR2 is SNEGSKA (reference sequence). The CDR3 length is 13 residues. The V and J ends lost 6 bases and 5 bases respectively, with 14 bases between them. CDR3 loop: CSAMVGPNNEQFF. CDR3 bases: TGCAGTGCCATGGTTGGTCCAAACAATGAGCAGTTCTTC.

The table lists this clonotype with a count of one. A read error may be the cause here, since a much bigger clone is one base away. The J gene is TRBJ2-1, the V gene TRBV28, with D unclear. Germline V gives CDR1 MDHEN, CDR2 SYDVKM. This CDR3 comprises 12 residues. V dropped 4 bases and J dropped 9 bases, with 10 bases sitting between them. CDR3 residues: CASSSRVGEQFF. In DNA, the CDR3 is TGTGCCAGCAGTTCAAGGGTTGGTGAGCAGTTCTTC.

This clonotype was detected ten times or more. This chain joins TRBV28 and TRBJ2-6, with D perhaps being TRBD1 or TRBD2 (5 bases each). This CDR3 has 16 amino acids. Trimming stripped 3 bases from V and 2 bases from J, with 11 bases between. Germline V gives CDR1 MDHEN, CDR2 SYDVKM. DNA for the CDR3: TGTGCCAGCAGTTTCGGCCAGGGAGCTGGGGCCAACGTCCTGACTTTC. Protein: CASSFGQGAGANVLTF. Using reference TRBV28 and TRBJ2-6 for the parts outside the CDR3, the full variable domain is DVKVTQSSRYLVKRTGEKVFLECVQDMDHENMFWYRQDPGLGLRLIYFSYDVKMKEKGDIPEGYSVSREKKERFSLILESASTNQTSMYLCASSFGQGAGANVLTFGAGSRLTVL.

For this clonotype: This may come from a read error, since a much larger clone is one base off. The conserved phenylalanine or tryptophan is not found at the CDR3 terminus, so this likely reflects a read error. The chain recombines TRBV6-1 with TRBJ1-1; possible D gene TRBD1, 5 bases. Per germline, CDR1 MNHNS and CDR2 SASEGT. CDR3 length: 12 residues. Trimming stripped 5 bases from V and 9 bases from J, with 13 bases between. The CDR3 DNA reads TGTGCCAGCAGTCCAGGGTCTCTCAAAGCTTTCCTT. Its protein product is CASSPGSLKAFL.